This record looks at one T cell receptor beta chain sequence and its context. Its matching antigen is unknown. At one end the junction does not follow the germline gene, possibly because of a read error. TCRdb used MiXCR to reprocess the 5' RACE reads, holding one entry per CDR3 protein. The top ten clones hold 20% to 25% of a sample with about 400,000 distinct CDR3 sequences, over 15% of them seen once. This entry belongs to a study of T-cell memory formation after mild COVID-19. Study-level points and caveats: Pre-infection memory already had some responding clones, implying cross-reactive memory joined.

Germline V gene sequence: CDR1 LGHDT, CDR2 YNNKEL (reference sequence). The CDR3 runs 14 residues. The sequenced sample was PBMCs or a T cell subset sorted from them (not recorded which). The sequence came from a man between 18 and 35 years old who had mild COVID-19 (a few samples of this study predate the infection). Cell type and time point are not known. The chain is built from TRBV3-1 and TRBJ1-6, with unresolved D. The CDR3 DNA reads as TGTGCCAGCATCCAAGGAGGACGACCCTCACCCCTCCACTTT. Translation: CASIQGGRPSPLHF.